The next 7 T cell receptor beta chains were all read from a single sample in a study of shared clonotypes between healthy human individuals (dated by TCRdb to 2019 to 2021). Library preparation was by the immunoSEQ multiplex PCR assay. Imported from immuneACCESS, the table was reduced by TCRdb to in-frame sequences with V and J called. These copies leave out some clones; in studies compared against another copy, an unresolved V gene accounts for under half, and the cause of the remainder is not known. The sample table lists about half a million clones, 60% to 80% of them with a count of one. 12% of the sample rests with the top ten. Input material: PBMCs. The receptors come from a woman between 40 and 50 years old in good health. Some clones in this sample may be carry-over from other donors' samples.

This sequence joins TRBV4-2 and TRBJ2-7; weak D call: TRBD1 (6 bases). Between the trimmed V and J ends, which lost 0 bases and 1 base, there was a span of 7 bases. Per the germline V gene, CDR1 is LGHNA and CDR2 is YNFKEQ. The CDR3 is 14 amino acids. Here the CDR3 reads CASSQDQGSYEQYF. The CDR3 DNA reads TGTGCCAGCAGCCAAGATCAGGGGTCCTACGAGCAGTACTTC.

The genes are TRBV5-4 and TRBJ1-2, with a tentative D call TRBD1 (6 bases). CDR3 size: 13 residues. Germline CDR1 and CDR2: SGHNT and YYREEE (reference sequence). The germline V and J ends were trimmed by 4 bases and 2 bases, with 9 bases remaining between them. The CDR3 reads CASSDGTNYGYTF. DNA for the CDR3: TGTGCCAGCAGCGACGGGACAAACTATGGCTACACCTTC.

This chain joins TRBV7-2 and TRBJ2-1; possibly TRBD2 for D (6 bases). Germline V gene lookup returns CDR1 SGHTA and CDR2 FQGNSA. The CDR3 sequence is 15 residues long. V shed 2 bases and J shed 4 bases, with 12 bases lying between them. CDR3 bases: TGTGCCAGCAGCTTAAGAGGACTACGGTACAATGAGCAGTTCTTC. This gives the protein CASSLRGLRYNEQFF. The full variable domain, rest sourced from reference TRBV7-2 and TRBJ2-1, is GAGVSQSPSNKVTEKGKDVELRCDPISGHTALYWYRQSLGQGLEFLIYFQGNSAPDKSGLPSDRFSAERTGGSVSTLTIQRTQQEDSAVYLCASSLRGLRYNEQFFGPGTRLTVL.

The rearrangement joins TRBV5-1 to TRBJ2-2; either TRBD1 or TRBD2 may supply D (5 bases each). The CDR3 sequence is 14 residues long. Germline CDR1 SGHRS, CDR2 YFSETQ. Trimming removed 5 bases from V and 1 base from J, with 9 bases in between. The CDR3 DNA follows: TGCGCCAGCAGACGGGACGGGAACACCGGGGAGCTGTTTTTT. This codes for CASRRDGNTGELFF.

CDR3 residues: CASSLEELGEQFF. CDR3 DNA sequence: TGTGCCAGCAGCTTGGAGGAACTAGGGGAGCAGTTCTTC. This chain joins TRBV7-3 and TRBJ2-1, with D possibly TRBD2 on 5 matching bases. Trimming pared 3 bases from V and 10 bases from J, leaving 13 bases between. CDR1 and CDR2 (germline): SGHTA, FQGTGA. The CDR3 spans 13 residues.

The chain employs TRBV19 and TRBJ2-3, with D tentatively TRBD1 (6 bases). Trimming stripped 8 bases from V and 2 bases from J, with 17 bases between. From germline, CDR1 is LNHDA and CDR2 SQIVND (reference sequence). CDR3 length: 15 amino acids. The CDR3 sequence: CASGSGTSFTDTQYF. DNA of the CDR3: TGTGCCAGTGGTTCCGGGACAAGTTTCACAGATACGCAGTATTTT.

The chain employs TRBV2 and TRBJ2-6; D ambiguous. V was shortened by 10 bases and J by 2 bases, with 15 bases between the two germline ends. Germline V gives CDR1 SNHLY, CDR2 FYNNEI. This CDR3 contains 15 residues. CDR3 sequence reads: CAKGGSGTGANVLTF. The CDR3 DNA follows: TGTGCCAAGGGTGGTAGTGGAACTGGGGCCAACGTCCTGACTTTC.